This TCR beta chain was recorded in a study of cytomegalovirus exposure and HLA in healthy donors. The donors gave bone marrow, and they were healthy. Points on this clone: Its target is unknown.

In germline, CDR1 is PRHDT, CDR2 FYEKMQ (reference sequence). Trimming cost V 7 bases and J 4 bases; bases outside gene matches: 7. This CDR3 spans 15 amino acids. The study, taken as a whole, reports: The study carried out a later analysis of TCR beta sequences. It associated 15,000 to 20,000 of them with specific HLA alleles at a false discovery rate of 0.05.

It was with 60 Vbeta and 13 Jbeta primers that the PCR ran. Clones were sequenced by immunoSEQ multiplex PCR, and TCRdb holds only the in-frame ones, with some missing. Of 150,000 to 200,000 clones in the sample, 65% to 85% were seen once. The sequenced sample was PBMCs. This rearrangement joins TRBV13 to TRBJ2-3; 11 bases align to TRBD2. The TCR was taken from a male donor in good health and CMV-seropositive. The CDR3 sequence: CASKYGTSGPDTQYF. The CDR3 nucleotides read TGTGCCAGCAAATACGGGACTAGCGGACCAGATACGCAGTATTTT.